The rows below give T cell receptor beta chains drawn from one sample of a study of T cell responses to AZD1222 COVID-19 vaccine. Clones were sequenced by immunoSEQ multiplex PCR, and TCRdb holds only the in-frame ones, with some missing. The sample yields 150,000 to 200,000 clones, 90% to 95% seen once. This material consisted of peripheral blood, taken on day 0 of AZD1222 vaccination. These receptor sequences come from an adult in good health. Each CDR3 is given with its conserved first and last residue. The D gene is left open where the match is weak. Where a row states a size, it is once, few, many or the class of an expanded clone; other rows omit it.

>NA|13|NA|TRBJ1-2|TRBV12-3/TRBV12-4
CASSLDRPVGYTF
TGTGCCAGCAGCCTGGACAGACCGGTGGGCTACACCTTC
>NA|15|NA|TRBJ2-5|TRBV4-3
CASSQEGLAFETQYF
TGCGCCAGCAGCCAAGAAGGGCTAGCTTTTGAGACCCAGTACTTC
>NA|16|NA|TRBJ2-5|TRBV30
CAWSSSRQARTETQYF
TGTGCCTGGAGTTCGTCCCGACAGGCGCGTACGGAGACCCAGTACTTC
>NA|16|NA|TRBJ1-5|TRBV6-1
CASSEGLTGSIQPQHF
TGTGCCAGCAGTGAAGGGTTGACGGGGTCGATCCAGCCCCAGCATTTT
>NA|12|NA|TRBJ1-2|TRBV19
CASSLERYGYTF
TGTGCCAGTAGTTTAGAGAGATATGGCTACACCTTC
>TRBD2|15|once|TRBJ2-1|TRBV11-3
CASSLLAGGRDEQFF
TGTGCCAGCAGCTTGTTAGCGGGGGGGCGAGATGAGCAGTTCTTC
>TRBD1|15|NA|TRBJ1-4|TRBV6-2/TRBV6-3
CASSYSGTDNEKLFF
TGTGCCAGCAGTTACTCCGGGACAGACAATGAAAAACTGTTTTTT
>NA|18|NA|TRBJ1-2|TRBV4-3
CASSQDLFRDGANYGYTF
TGCGCCAGCAGCCAAGATTTGTTCAGGGACGGAGCTAACTATGGCTACACCTTC
>NA|15|NA|TRBJ2-1|TRBV7-3
CASSFQGSASNEQFF
TGTGCCAGCAGCTTTCAGGGTTCGGCCAGCAATGAGCAGTTCTTC
>NA|13|once|TRBJ1-1|TRBV7-9
CASSRLGGTEAFF
TGTGCCAGCAGCCGACTTGGGGGGACTGAAGCTTTCTTT
>NA|16|NA|TRBJ2-5|TRBV25-1
CASPSADSTSGETQYF
TGTGCCAGCCCGTCCGCGGACTCAACTTCAGGGGAGACCCAGTACTTC
>NA|11|NA|TRBJ1-1|TRBV30
CAWGRNTEAFF
TGTGCATGGGGGAGAAACACTGAAGCTTTCTTT
>TRBD1|17|NA|TRBJ2-1|TRBV7-9
CASSLRRQGQWTGEQFF
TGTGCCAGCAGTCTTAGAAGGCAGGGACAGTGGACAGGAGAGCAGTTCTTC
>NA|13|NA|TRBJ1-1|TRBV6-6
CASSYGRVESAFF
TGTGCCAGCAGTTACGGCAGGGTAGAGTCAGCTTTCTTT
>TRBD2|14|NA|TRBJ2-5|TRBV3-1/TRBV3-2
CASMTRGGAGTQYF
TGTGCCAGCATGACTCGCGGGGGGGCGGGCACCCAGTACTTC
>NA|14|NA|TRBJ2-1|TRBV5-1
CASSTLLGTQEQFF
TGCGCCAGCAGCACCCTCCTTGGGACTCAGGAGCAGTTCTTC
>TRBD2|14|once|TRBJ2-3|TRBV7-2
CASSSSGVGYTQYF
TGTGCCAGCAGTTCAAGCGGGGTAGGGTATACGCAGTATTTT
>NA|13|NA|TRBJ2-7|TRBV7-9
CASSNGGSYEQYF
TGTGCCAGCAGCAATGGGGGGAGCTACGAGCAGTACTTC
>TRBD2|14|NA|TRBJ2-7|TRBV3-1/TRBV3-2
CASGLAGTSYEQYF
TGTGCCAGCGGCCTAGCGGGGACCTCCTACGAGCAGTACTTC
>NA|16|NA|TRBJ1-1|TRBV30
CAWSRDLLTLHTEAFF
TGTGCCTGGAGCCGGGACCTCTTAACCCTTCACACTGAAGCTTTCTTT
>NA|16|NA|TRBJ2-5|TRBV1
CTRCQMILAPLETQYF
TGCACCAGATGCCAGATGATACTAGCACCTTTAGAGACCCAGTACTTC
>TRBD1|17|NA|TRBJ1-2|TRBV5-4
CASSSDGTGIILNGYTF
TGTGCCAGCAGCTCCGACGGGACAGGGATTATCCTCAATGGCTACACCTTC
>NA|14|NA|TRBJ2-7|TRBV6-6
CASSLGGTTYEQYF
TGTGCCAGCAGCCTAGGGGGGACAACTTACGAGCAGTACTTC
>NA|15|once|TRBJ2-5|TRBV5-1
CASSLELKIQETQYF
TGCGCCAGCAGCTTGGAGTTAAAAATCCAAGAGACCCAGTACTTC
>NA|15|NA|TRBJ1-6|TRBV4-1
CASSQDLVLSSPLHF
TGCGCCAGCAGCCAAGATTTGGTCTTGTCTTCACCCCTCCACTTT
>TRBD2|15|NA|TRBJ2-7|TRBV5-1
CASSLGTIQAYEQYF
TGCGCCAGCAGCCTAGGGACTATCCAGGCCTACGAGCAGTACTTC
>TRBD1|14|once|TRBJ1-1|TRBV11-2
CASSPTGVNTEAFF
TGTGCCAGCAGCCCTACAGGGGTGAACACTGAAGCTTTCTTT
>TRBD2|15|NA|TRBJ2-1|TRBV2
CASSEALGGQVEQFF
TGTGCCAGCAGTGAAGCGCTGGGAGGGCAAGTAGAGCAGTTCTTC
>NA|14|NA|TRBJ2-3|TRBV9
CASSALGGADTQYF
TGTGCCAGCAGCGCCCTGGGGGGAGCAGATACGCAGTATTTT
>NA|16|NA|TRBJ2-6|TRBV7-9
CASSWGPSSGANVLTF
TGTGCCAGCAGCTGGGGACCGAGCTCTGGGGCCAACGTCCTGACTTTC
>TRBD1|14|NA|TRBJ1-2|TRBV10-3
CAISESLDRPRYTF
TGTGCCATCAGTGAGTCACTGGACAGGCCGCGCTACACCTTC
>NA|18|NA|TRBJ2-3|TRBV15
CATSRDLVGRTIFHTQYF
TGTGCCACCAGCAGAGATCTAGTTGGCAGGACTATCTTTCATACGCAGTATTTT
>NA|13|NA|TRBJ2-1|TRBV5-1
CASSLAPRDEQFF
TGCGCCAGCAGCTTGGCCCCTCGGGATGAGCAGTTCTTC
>NA|15|NA|TRBJ2-2|TRBV11-2
CASSLSGTNTGELFF
TGTGCCAGCAGCTTGTCGGGGACCAACACCGGGGAGCTGTTTTTT
>NA|13|NA|TRBJ1-3|TRBV6-5
CASREGGGHTIYF
TGTGCCAGCAGAGAGGGGGGAGGGCACACCATATATTTT
>NA|13|NA|TRBJ1-2|TRBV7-2
CASSLLPQDGYTF
TGTGCCAGCAGCTTACTCCCACAGGATGGCTACACCTTC
>NA|13|NA|TRBJ1-1|TRBV2
CASSEEANTEAFF
TGTGCCAGCAGTGAAGAAGCGAACACTGAAGCTTTCTTT
>NA|13|NA|TRBJ2-1|TRBV19
CASNIGMGNEQFF
TGTGCCAGTAACATTGGGATGGGGAATGAGCAGTTCTTC
>NA|14|NA|TRBJ2-6|TRBV7-2
CASSPRGGANVLTF
TGTGCCAGCAGCCCCCGAGGTGGGGCCAACGTCCTGACTTTC
>TRBD1|15|NA|TRBJ1-1|TRBV5-1
CASSLVGRGPTEAFF
TGCGCCAGCAGCTTGGTAGGCAGGGGGCCCACTGAAGCTTTCTTT
>NA|15|NA|TRBJ1-2|TRBV27
CASSLVGTGRYDYTF
TGTGCCAGCAGTTTAGTAGGTACAGGGAGGTATGACTACACCTTC
>NA|15|NA|TRBJ2-3|TRBV11-3
CASRGARDYKDTQYF
TGTGCCAGCAGGGGCGCCAGGGATTATAAAGATACGCAGTATTTT
>NA|17|NA|TRBJ1-6|TRBV5-4
CASSLESGGSYNSPLHF
TGTGCCAGCAGCTTGGAATCAGGAGGATCCTATAATTCACCCCTCCACTTT
>TRBD1|14|NA|TRBJ1-2|TRBV5-1
CASSLRQGQYGYTF
TGCGCCAGCAGCTTAAGACAGGGTCAATACGGCTACACCTTC
>TRBD1|17|NA|TRBJ1-5|TRBV18
CASSRVAGQGSPQPQHF
TGTGCCAGCTCACGAGTCGCGGGACAGGGGAGCCCTCAGCCCCAGCATTTT
>NA|16|NA|TRBJ1-5|TRBV6-1
CASSESQLFSNQPQHF
TGTGCCAGCAGTGAATCGCAGCTATTTAGCAATCAGCCCCAGCATTTT
>NA|15|NA|TRBJ1-4|TRBV4-2
CASSQPGHTNEKLFF
TGTGCCAGCAGCCAACCGGGACATACTAATGAAAAACTGTTTTTT
>NA|15|NA|TRBJ1-2|TRBV6-5
CASSYSAGSGYGYTF
TGTGCCAGCAGTTACTCAGCAGGGAGTGGCTATGGCTACACCTTC
>NA|13|NA|TRBJ2-5|TRBV4-3
CASSQDSEETQYF
TGCGCCAGCAGCCAAGATTCTGAAGAGACCCAGTACTTC
>TRBD2|17|NA|TRBJ2-3|TRBV24-1
CATSDLSGEGGTDTQYF
TGTGCCACCAGTGATTTGAGCGGGGAGGGTGGTACAGATACGCAGTATTTT
>TRBD2|19|NA|TRBJ2-5|TRBV5-1
CASSFQPDSGDTTEETQYF
TGCGCCAGCAGCTTTCAGCCGGATAGCGGGGACACAACAGAAGAGACCCAGTACTTC
>NA|14|NA|TRBJ1-2|TRBV6-5
CASSNHRAGEGYTF
TGTGCCAGCAGTAACCACAGGGCCGGGGAGGGCTACACCTTC
>NA|13|NA|TRBJ2-7|TRBV5-3
CARSLPESYEQYF
TGTGCCAGAAGCTTGCCCGAGTCCTACGAGCAGTACTTC
>NA|14|NA|TRBJ1-1|TRBV5-1
CASSATRGDAEAFF
TGCGCCAGCAGCGCCACCCGAGGGGACGCCGAAGCTTTCTTT
>NA|13|NA|TRBJ1-1|TRBV2
CASVSQGDTEAFF
TGTGCCAGCGTATCTCAGGGAGACACTGAAGCTTTCTTT
>NA|12|NA|TRBJ2-1|TRBV27
CASWTAYNEQFF
TGTGCCAGCTGGACAGCCTACAATGAGCAGTTCTTC
>NA|13|NA|TRBJ1-2|TRBV19
CASSRDGNYGYTF
TGTGCCAGTAGTCGTGACGGGAACTATGGCTACACCTTC
>TRBD1|13|NA|TRBJ1-4|TRBV5-1
CASRRDRAEKLFF
TGCGCCAGCAGACGGGACAGGGCTGAAAAACTGTTTTTT
>NA|14|NA|TRBJ1-5|TRBV2
CASSEAGTSQPQHF
TGTGCCAGCAGTGAAGCGGGGACAAGTCAGCCCCAGCATTTT
>NA|15|NA|TRBJ2-1|TRBV6-5
CASSYSAPPAYEQFF
TGTGCCAGCAGTTACTCGGCCCCCCCGGCTTATGAGCAGTTCTTC